Below, 20 T cell receptor beta chains from the same sample are listed, as sequenced in a study of blood T cell repertoires in COVID-19. Data came from immunoSEQ multiplex PCR; TCRdb stores just in-frame clones and leaves some out. This table has 300,000 to 350,000 clones, under 95% appearing once. What was sequenced was peripheral blood. The receptors here all came from a woman between 18 and 30 years old who had recovered from COVID-19.

The V call is TRBV6-2 or TRBV6-3, the J call TRBJ2-5; no definite D call. Germline V lookup: CDR1 MNHEY, CDR2 SVGEGT. V gave up 6 bases and J gave up 5 bases, with 10 bases separating them. The CDR3 runs to 12 residues. The CDR3 reads CASSHTFETQYF. CDR3 DNA sequence: TGTGCCAGCAGCCACACATTCGAGACCCAGTACTTC.

The chain joins TRBV10-2 to TRBJ1-2, with a weak D call TRBD1 (5 bases). Trimming removed 0 bases at V and 8 bases at J, with 16 bases between. The CDR3 runs 15 residues. Germline values: CDR1 WSHSY, CDR2 SAAADI. CDR3: CASSESPWRGKGYTF. The CDR3 nucleotides read TGCGCCAGCAGTGAGTCGCCGTGGAGGGGTAAAGGCTACACCTTC.

The rearrangement uses TRBV10-3 and TRBJ2-4, with D perhaps TRBD2 (6 bases). The CDR3 contains 14 residues. Trimming removed 11 bases at V and 1 base at J, with 15 bases between. Germline V gene lookup returns CDR1 ENHRY and CDR2 SYGVKD. In DNA form, the CDR3 reads TGTGCCGCGCGCCCTAGCGTCGCCAAAAACATTCAGTACTTC. Translating gives CAARPSVAKNIQYF.

The V and J genes are TRBV18 and TRBJ1-6; no clear D gene. Germline CDR1 and CDR2: KGHSH and LQKENI. Trimming shortened V by 2 bases and J by 13 bases, and 12 bases separated the two germline ends. This CDR3 contains 13 residues. CDR3 sequence (DNA): TGTGCCAGCTCACCATTGGGCTTATCTCCCCTCCACTTT. Amino acids: CASSPLGLSPLHF.

This chain's CDR3 is CATPDQPGLAAPSSYEQYV. CDR3 bases: TGTGCCACCCCCGACCAACCGGGACTAGCGGCCCCGAGCTCCTACGAGCAGTACGTC. The chain uses TRBV24-1 and TRBJ2-7; 11 bases agree with TRBD2. The CDR3 covers 19 residues. The germline gives CDR1 KGHDR, CDR2 SFDVKD. V trimming: 9 bases; J trimming: 0 bases; junction bases outside the gene matches: 18.

V usage is TRBV19 and J usage is TRBJ1-1, with D uncertain. Trimming shortened V by 3 bases and J by 4 bases, and 12 bases separated the two germline ends. CDR3 length: 14 amino acids. Per the germline V gene, CDR1 is LNHDA and CDR2 is SQIVND (reference sequence). This CDR3 reads CASSIGLGSTEAFF. The CDR3 region has the DNA TGTGCCAGTAGTATTGGGCTCGGTTCCACTGAAGCTTTCTTT.

V usage is TRBV5-1 and J usage is TRBJ1-2; 9 bases agree with TRBD1. The CDR3 spans 14 residues. J gave up 3 bases and V 5 bases, and 5 bases lay outside the gene matches. The germline V gene has CDR1 SGHRS and CDR2 YFSETQ. The CDR3 region has the DNA TGCGCCAGCAGACGCCGGGACAGGGACTATGGCTACACCTTC. The encoded protein is CASRRRDRDYGYTF.

J is TRBJ2-3 and V is TRBV24-1; 7 bases line up with TRBD1. CDR1 is KGHDR, CDR2 SFDVKD, per germline. The CDR3 is 14 amino acids. The J segment lost 2 bases and the V segment lost 7 bases, leaving 5 bases of the junction unmatched. The CDR3 DNA reads as TGTGCCACCAGCCCGGGACAGCTCACAGATACGCAGTATTTT. It specifies CATSPGQLTDTQYF.

CDR3 loop: CASRQGSRPEAFF. Written as DNA, the CDR3 is TGTGCCAGCAGGCAGGGTTCACGTCCTGAAGCTTTCTTT. The rearrangement joins TRBV6-5 to TRBJ1-1; TRBD1 is a possible D gene (5 bases). Germline CDR1 MNHEY, CDR2 SVGAGI. V lost 6 bases, J lost 6 bases, and 14 bases lay in between. The CDR3 is 13 amino acids.

This chain uses TRBV7-7 with TRBJ2-1; the match to TRBD2 covers 7 bases. From germline, CDR1 is SSHAT and CDR2 FNYEAQ (reference sequence). CDR3 length: 15 amino acids. Trimming at V came to 5 bases and at J to 4 bases, leaving 8 bases not matched to a gene. The CDR3 nucleotides are TGTGCCAGCAGCCCAGGACTAGATGGTTACAATGAGCAGTTCTTC. It translates to CASSPGLDGYNEQFF.

The chain joins TRBV20-1 to TRBJ1-2; perhaps TRBD1 as D (6 bases). The CDR3 is 10 residues long. V lost 5 bases and J lost 10, with 11 bases in between. Germline loops: CDR1 DFQATT, CDR2 SNEGSKA (reference sequence). Here the CDR3 DNA reads TGCAGTGCTTTCCAGGGGTTCTACACCTTC. Its translation: CSAFQGFYTF.

The chain has TRBV30 and TRBJ2-3, with D tentatively TRBD2 (5 bases). The CDR3 contains 15 residues. CDR1 is GTSNPN and CDR2 is SVGIG in the germline V gene (reference sequence). V was pared by 3 bases and J by 2 bases, with 15 bases between. CDR3 sequence: CAWSRASWNTDTQYF. CDR3 sequence (DNA): TGTGCCTGGAGCCGGGCTAGCTGGAACACAGATACGCAGTATTTT. The entire variable domain, with the rest obtained from reference TRBV30 and TRBJ2-3, is as follows: SQTIHQWPATLVQPVGSPLSLECTVEGTSNPNLYWYRQAAGRGLQLLFYSVGIGQISSEVPQNLSASRPQDRQFILSSKKLLLSDSGFYLCAWSRASWNTDTQYFGPGTRLTVL.

J is TRBJ1-1 and V is TRBV5-4; TRBD1 matches 10 bases. The CDR3 loop spans 16 amino acids. Losses at the gene ends were 6 bases for V and 2 bases for J; bases not matched to a gene: 10. Germline V gene data show CDR1 as SGHNT and CDR2 as YYREEE (reference sequence). The CDR3 sequence is CASIDRGRGGNTEAFF. The CDR3 DNA sequence: TGTGCCAGCATCGACAGGGGGCGCGGGGGTAACACTGAAGCTTTCTTT. Full variable domain (outside the CDR3, taken from reference TRBV5-4 and TRBJ1-1): ETGVTQSPTHLIKTRGQQVTLRCSSQSGHNTVSWYQQALGQGPQFIFQYYREEENGRGNFPPRFSGLQFPNYSSELNVNALELDDSALYLCASIDRGRGGNTEAFFGQGTRLTVV.

The rearrangement uses TRBV11-3 and TRBJ2-1; 11 positions agree with TRBD2. CDR1 and CDR2 from the germline V gene are SGHNT and YENEEA. The CDR3 length is 16 residues. V was clipped by 7 bases and J by 7 bases; unmatched bases: 12. The CDR3 bases are TGTGCCAGCACCAAGATTAGCGGGAGGGCCGGAAATGAGCAGTTCTTC. Translating gives CASTKISGRAGNEQFF.

The V gene is TRBV7-2, the J gene TRBJ2-3, with 8 bases aligning to TRBD2. The junction had 4 bases not matched to a gene; V was cut back by 5 bases and J by 3 bases. The CDR3 has 14 amino acids. Germline V gene lookup returns CDR1 SGHTA and CDR2 FQGNSA. This chain's CDR3 is CASSATSGTDTQYF. In DNA, the CDR3 is TGTGCCAGCAGCGCAACTAGCGGAACAGATACGCAGTATTTT.

The chain couples TRBV25-1 to TRBJ1-4; D not resolved. Germline V gives CDR1 MGHDK, CDR2 SYGVNS. Deletions cut 6 bases from V and 0 bases from J, with 8 bases between. The CDR3 contains 14 residues. The CDR3 here is CASSALATNEKLFF. The CDR3 coding sequence is TGTGCCAGCAGCGCACTTGCAACTAATGAAAAACTGTTTTTT.

The chain combines TRBV7-9 with TRBJ1-1, with 7 bases matching TRBD1. The J segment lost 5 bases and the V segment lost 0 bases, leaving 6 bases of the junction unmatched. Germline V CDR1 and CDR2: SEHNR, FQNEAQ (reference sequence). This CDR3 region has 15 residues. CDR3 protein: CASSLARGRITEAFF. CDR3 DNA sequence: TGTGCCAGCAGCTTAGCTAGGGGGCGTATAACTGAAGCTTTCTTT.

The chain links TRBV27 to TRBJ2-2; no firm D call. The CDR3 spans 15 residues. The germline V and J ends were trimmed by 5 bases and 7 bases, with 17 bases remaining between them. Germline loops: CDR1 MNHEY, CDR2 SMNVEV (reference sequence). The CDR3 loop is CASSMFFLSGGELFF. Written as DNA, the CDR3 is TGTGCCAGCAGTATGTTCTTCCTAAGTGGCGGGGAGCTGTTTTTT.

The chain combines TRBV7-2 with TRBJ1-5; possibly TRBD1 for D (5 bases). The CDR3 is made up of 14 amino acids. Germline CDR1 and CDR2: SGHTA and FQGNSA. V was cut by 5 bases and J by 6 bases, with 14 bases left in between. The CDR3, as DNA: TGTGCCAGCAGCCCCGCTCGGGGGGTTCAGCCCCAGCATTTT. Amino acids: CASSPARGVQPQHF. Using reference TRBV7-2 and TRBJ1-5 for the parts outside the CDR3, the full variable domain is GAGVSQSPSNKVTEKGKDVELRCDPISGHTALYWYRQSLGQGLEFLIYFQGNSAPDKSGLPSDRFSAERTGGSVSTLTIQRTQQEDSAVYLCASSPARGVQPQHFGDGTRLSIL.

The chain is built from TRBV6-5 and TRBJ1-2; 7 bases are shared with TRBD1. V shed 6 bases, J shed 7 bases, and the junction held 8 bases outside the gene matches. This CDR3 has 13 amino acids. Germline CDR1 MNHEY, CDR2 SVGAGI. The CDR3 sequence: CASSRTGNGGYTF. CDR3 DNA sequence: TGTGCCAGCAGCAGGACAGGCAATGGTGGCTACACCTTC.